The rows below give T cell receptor beta chains drawn from one sample of a study of blood T cell repertoires in COVID-19. Sequencing was performed with immunoSEQ multiplex PCR; in TCRdb, only in-frame clones are kept and a portion is missing. The repertoire has roughly 100,000 clones, roughly 86% of them found once; the top ten carry around 2.9%. The sample consisted of peripheral blood. The source of these receptors is a man aged 50 to 60 with active or convalescent COVID-19. Each CDR3 is given with its conserved first and last residue. A D gene is named only where the DNA matches it firmly. Rows give clone size only sometimes, using once, few, many, or a class for an expanded clone.

>TRBV9|14|once|TRBJ2-5|NA
CASSVGLLQETQYF
TGTGCCAGCAGCGTAGGTCTTCTCCAAGAGACCCAGTACTTC
>TRBV3-1/TRBV3-2|15|NA|TRBJ1-5|TRBD1
CASSTGQGLNQPQHF
TGTGCCAGCAGCACGGGACAGGGGCTTAATCAGCCCCAGCATTTT
>TRBV4-2|15|NA|TRBJ1-1|TRBD1
CASSQGDRGDTEAFF
TGTGCCAGCAGCCAAGGGGACAGGGGAGACACTGAAGCTTTCTTT
>TRBV7-2|16|NA|TRBJ2-7|TRBD1
CASSLDSGGTGYEQYF
TGTGCCAGCAGCTTAGATTCAGGGGGGACAGGCTACGAGCAGTACTTC
>TRBV7-8|14|NA|TRBJ1-2|NA
CASSLGTTGGGYTF
TGTGCCAGCAGCTTAGGTACGACAGGCGGCGGCTACACCTTC
>TRBV4-3|15|NA|TRBJ1-2|TRBD1
CASSQEQGANYGYTF
TGCGCCAGCAGCCAGGAACAGGGGGCAAACTATGGCTACACCTTC
>TRBV6-5|14|few|TRBJ1-1|TRBD1
CASIIDRGTTEAFF
TGTGCCAGCATTATCGACAGGGGAACCACTGAAGCTTTCTTT
>TRBV3-1/TRBV3-2|15|NA|TRBJ2-3|TRBD2
CASSQASGAGGLQYF
TGTGCCAGCAGCCAAGCTTCCGGAGCGGGGGGGCTGCAGTATTTT
>TRBV19|14|NA|TRBJ1-5|NA
CASSIGGPNQPQHF
TGTGCCAGTAGTATAGGGGGCCCCAATCAGCCCCAGCATTTT
>TRBV5-4|17|NA|TRBJ2-3|TRBD2
CASSLSGGFSSTDTQYF
TGTGCCAGCAGCTTGAGCGGGGGGTTTTCTAGCACAGATACGCAGTATTTT
>TRBV14|18|NA|TRBJ2-1|TRBD1
CASSVRTGSLSSYNEQFF
TGTGCCAGCAGCGTCCGGACAGGGTCTCTGAGCTCCTACAATGAGCAGTTCTTC
>TRBV25-1|15|NA|TRBJ2-1|TRBD2
CASSTSGGANNEQFF
TGTGCCAGCAGTACTAGCGGGGGGGCAAACAATGAGCAGTTCTTC
>TRBV27|10|once|TRBJ2-1|NA
CASSRYEQFF
TGTGCCAGCAGCCGGTATGAGCAGTTCTTC
>TRBV2|15|NA|TRBJ1-5|NA
CASSEGTGNVQPQHF
TGTGCCAGCAGTGAGGGTACAGGTAATGTACAGCCCCAGCATTTT
>TRBV20-1|14|NA|TRBJ2-1|TRBD2
CSASPWTSDSEQFF
TGCAGTGCTAGTCCCTGGACTAGCGACAGTGAGCAGTTCTTC
>TRBV24-1|16|NA|TRBJ2-3|TRBD1
CATSDLSGGGTDTQYF
TGTGCCACCAGTGATTTATCAGGGGGCGGCACAGATACGCAGTATTTT
>TRBV11-2|14|NA|TRBJ2-2|NA
CASRISGNTGELFF
TGTGCCAGCAGGATTTCAGGGAACACCGGGGAGCTGTTTTTT
>TRBV6-5|13|NA|TRBJ1-2|NA
CASSIQGNYGYTF
TGTGCCAGCAGTATCCAGGGGAACTATGGCTACACCTTC
>TRBV6-5|14|once|TRBJ1-1|TRBD1
CASSRQGENTEAFF
TGTGCCAGCAGCCGACAGGGGGAGAACACTGAAGCTTTCTTT
>TRBV3-1/TRBV3-2|18|NA|TRBJ2-7|TRBD1
CASSQDRGRTGGSYEQYF
TGTGCCAGCAGCCAAGATCGCGGGAGGACAGGGGGCTCCTACGAGCAGTACTTC
>TRBV2|14|few|TRBJ1-5|NA
CASRGDGDNQPQHF
TGTGCCAGCAGAGGAGACGGCGACAATCAGCCCCAGCATTTT
>TRBV2|14|NA|TRBJ1-1|NA
CASNLKGENTEAFF
TGTGCCAGCAACCTCAAGGGGGAGAACACTGAAGCTTTCTTT
>TRBV11-3|17|NA|TRBJ2-1|NA
CASSSSYDSRSYNEQFF
TGTGCCAGCAGCAGTTCCTACGACAGCCGCTCCTACAATGAGCAGTTCTTC
>TRBV2|16|once|TRBJ2-3|TRBD2
CASSELGLAGSDTQYF
TGTGCCAGCAGTGAATTGGGACTAGCGGGGTCGGATACGCAGTATTTT
>TRBV28|16|NA|TRBJ1-5|NA
CASSSYRQTINRPQHF
TGTGCCAGCAGTTCCTACAGACAGACAATCAATCGGCCCCAGCATTTT
>TRBV4-1|12|NA|TRBJ1-4|NA
CASSLDFEKLFF
TGCGCCAGCAGCCTAGACTTTGAAAAACTGTTTTTT
>TRBV19|13|NA|TRBJ2-3|NA
CATRWGAVDTQYF
TGTGCGACGAGGTGGGGCGCGGTAGATACGCAGTATTTT
>TRBV28|14|NA|TRBJ1-1|NA
CASSFGQGGTEAFF
TGTGCCAGCAGTTTCGGGCAGGGTGGGACTGAAGCTTTCTTT
>TRBV18|13|NA|TRBJ1-5|NA
CASSQLRDQPQHF
TGTGCCAGCTCACAACTCAGGGATCAGCCCCAGCATTTT
>TRBV5-4|16|NA|TRBJ2-3|NA
CASSFSSGILRDTQYF
TGTGCCAGCAGCTTCTCATCGGGGATACTTCGGGATACGCAGTATTTT
>TRBV5-1|16|once|TRBJ1-4|NA
CASSPGDTATNEKLFF
TGCGCCAGCAGCCCCGGGGACACAGCAACTAATGAAAAACTGTTTTTT
>TRBV6-1|15|NA|TRBJ1-6|TRBD1
CASSSLDRAKSPLHF
TGTGCCAGCAGTTCTCTTGACAGGGCCAAATCACCCCTCCACTTT
>TRBV3-1/TRBV3-2|21|NA|TRBJ2-1|TRBD2
CASSPDSGLAGGRGRYNEQFF
TGTGCCAGCAGCCCAGACTCCGGACTAGCGGGGGGTCGAGGGAGGTACAATGAGCAGTTCTTC
>TRBV11-2|14|NA|TRBJ1-1|NA
CASSLGTSSTEAFF
TGTGCCAGCAGCTTAGGGACATCAAGCACTGAAGCTTTCTTT
>TRBV6-5|14|once|TRBJ1-1|TRBD1
CASSSGGQDTEAFF
TGTGCCAGCAGTTCAGGGGGCCAGGACACTGAAGCTTTCTTT
>TRBV6-1|13|NA|TRBJ1-2|NA
CASSEQEGAGYTF
TGTGCCAGCAGTGAACAGGAGGGCGCTGGCTACACCTTC
>TRBV19|16|NA|TRBJ1-5|TRBD1
CASSTGQGVGNQPQHF
TGTGCCAGTAGTACGGGACAGGGTGTCGGCAATCAGCCCCAGCATTTT
>TRBV28|16|NA|TRBJ2-2|TRBD2
CASTLSQGTSGGELFF
TGTGCCAGCACTCTGTCCCAAGGGACTAGCGGCGGGGAGCTGTTTTTT
>TRBV6-5|12|NA|TRBJ1-1|NA
CATSFAGTEAFF
TGTGCCACCTCTTTTGCAGGCACTGAAGCTTTCTTT
>TRBV9|15|NA|TRBJ1-3|NA
CASSPTGVPGNTIYF
TGTGCCAGCAGCCCTACCGGAGTGCCTGGAAACACCATATATTTT
>TRBV6-5|14|once|TRBJ2-7|TRBD1
CASSRTGGGYEQYF
TGTGCCAGCAGCCGGACAGGGGGGGGCTACGAGCAGTACTTC
>TRBV7-9|12|NA|TRBJ2-3|NA
CASDGRADTQYF
TGTGCCAGCGATGGGCGAGCAGATACGCAGTATTTT
>TRBV28|11|NA|TRBJ1-1|TRBD1
CASSLDRVAFF
TGTGCCAGCAGTTTAGACAGGGTGGCTTTCTTT
>TRBV3-1/TRBV3-2|16|NA|TRBJ1-2|TRBD1
CASSQGGQGSNYGYTF
TGTGCCAGCAGCCAAGGGGGACAGGGGTCCAACTATGGCTACACCTTC
>TRBV10-2|11|NA|TRBJ1-1|NA
CATGGDTEAFF
TGCGCCACCGGGGGGGACACTGAAGCTTTCTTT
>TRBV5-1|14|NA|TRBJ2-2|NA
CASNPGENTGELFF
TGCGCCTCTAACCCGGGGGAAAACACCGGGGAGCTGTTTTTT
>TRBV3-1/TRBV3-2|17|NA|TRBJ2-6|NA
CASSQDIVGGGANVLTF
TGTGCCAGCAGCCAAGATATCGTAGGGGGTGGGGCCAACGTCCTGACTTTC
>TRBV7-9|13|NA|TRBJ1-1|NA
CASGTHSDTEAFF
TGTGCCAGCGGGACACATAGCGACACTGAAGCTTTCTTT
>TRBV19|14|NA|TRBJ2-5|TRBD1
CASGSQGAGETQYF
TGTGCCAGTGGATCGCAGGGGGCTGGTGAGACCCAGTACTTC
>TRBV28|11|NA|TRBJ2-1|TRBD1
CASRARGEQFF
TGTGCCAGCAGGGCCAGGGGGGAGCAGTTCTTC